These 2 T cell receptor beta chains came from one sample sequenced in a study of cytomegalovirus exposure and HLA in healthy donors. 13 Jbeta primers and 60 Vbeta primers were used for the PCR. Assay used: immunoSEQ multiplex PCR; TCRdb lists only in-frame clones, some missing. The sample consists of roughly 140,000 clones, about 78% of them appearing once. Sequenced sample: PBMCs. The receptors were sampled from a male donor in good health and CMV-seronegative.

The chain carries TRBV7-3 and TRBJ2-7, with D maybe TRBD2 (5 bases). The CDR3 is made up of 14 amino acids. V lost 6 bases and J 6 bases, leaving 18 bases between the germline ends. CDR1 SGHTA and CDR2 FQGTGA come from the germline V gene. The CDR3 DNA reads as TGTGCCAGCAGTTACCAAGCCGAGGGTACCGAGCAGTACTTC. As protein: CASSYQAEGTEQYF.

This rearrangement joins TRBV10-3 to TRBJ2-2, with 10 positions matching TRBD2. Germline V gives CDR1 ENHRY, CDR2 SYGVKD. This CDR3 comprises 16 residues. With 2 bases clipped from V and 3 bases from J, the junction kept 3 bases outside the gene matches. CDR3 protein: CAISELSGRDTGELFF. As DNA, the CDR3 is TGTGCCATCAGTGAGCTAAGCGGGAGGGACACCGGGGAGCTGTTTTTT.